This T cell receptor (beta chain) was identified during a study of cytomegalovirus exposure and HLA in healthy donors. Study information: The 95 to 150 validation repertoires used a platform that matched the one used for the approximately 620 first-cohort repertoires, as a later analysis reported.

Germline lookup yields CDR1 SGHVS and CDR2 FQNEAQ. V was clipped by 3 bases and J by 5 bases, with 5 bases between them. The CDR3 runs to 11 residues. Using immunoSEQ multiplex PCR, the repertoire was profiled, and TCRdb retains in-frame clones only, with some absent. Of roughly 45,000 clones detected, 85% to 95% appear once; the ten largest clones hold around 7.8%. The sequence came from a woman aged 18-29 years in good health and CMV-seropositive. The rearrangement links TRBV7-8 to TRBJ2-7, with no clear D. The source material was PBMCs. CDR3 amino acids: CASSFQDEQYF. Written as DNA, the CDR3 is TGTGCCAGCAGCTTCCAGGACGAGCAGTACTTC.